This is a list of T cell receptor beta chains from one sample in a study of blood T cell repertoires in COVID-19. Method: immunoSEQ multiplex PCR; TCRdb's copy keeps in-frame clones and lacks some. The data show roughly 250,000 clones, approximately 79% seen once. The sequencing input was peripheral blood. Every receptor here comes from a woman between 40 and 55 years old with active or convalescent COVID-19. Both conserved end residues are part of each CDR3. The D gene is left open where the match is weak. The listing skips clone size in some rows; elsewhere it reads once, few, many or a size class.

j_call d_call clone_size v_call cdr3_nt cdr3_aa
TRBJ2-7 - - TRBV3-1/TRBV3-2 TGTGCCAGCAGCCCTCAGGGAAACGAGCAGTACTTC CASSPQGNEQYF
TRBJ1-5 - - TRBV12-5 TGTGCTAGTGGTTCCGGTCAGCCCCAGCATTTT CASGSGQPQHF
TRBJ2-3 TRBD2 - TRBV5-1 TGCGCCAGCTCCACTAGCGGGGGCACAGATACGCAGTATTTT CASSTSGGTDTQYF
TRBJ1-5 - - TRBV27 TGTGCCAGCAGTTTACTAACGAAGGGGGTCTGGCAGCCCCAGCATTTT CASSLLTKGVWQPQHF
TRBJ2-3 - once TRBV19 TGTGCCAGTAGCCTCGGTTTGGCGGGGTTCACAGATACGCAGTATTTT CASSLGLAGFTDTQYF
TRBJ2-3 TRBD2 - TRBV2 TGTGCCAGCACCGAGCGGGGACTTACAGATACGCAGTATTTT CASTERGLTDTQYF
TRBJ2-1 - few TRBV28 TGTGCCAGCAGTTTACGTCTTATGGGACAAGTAGGCTACAATGAGCAGTTCTTC CASSLRLMGQVGYNEQFF
TRBJ1-2 - - TRBV3-1/TRBV3-2 TGTGCCAGCAGCCCCTCGGGGGAGAGGTATGGCTACACCTTC CASSPSGERYGYTF
TRBJ1-1 TRBD1 - TRBV6-5 TGTGCCAGCAGTTCTACTAACAGGGGCGGGGGGATCTTT CASSSTNRGGGIF
TRBJ1-1 TRBD1 - TRBV29-1 TGCAGCGTTGTAACAGGGGGCATAGGCACTGAAGCTTTCTTT CSVVTGGIGTEAFF
TRBJ1-5 TRBD1 - TRBV19 TGTGCCAGTATCGAGAGGCCGGGACAGGGACGCAATCAGCCCCAGCATTTT CASIERPGQGRNQPQHF
TRBJ1-1 - - TRBV19 TGTGCCAGTAGTATAGACGGACAGAAACTGAACACTGAAGCTTTCTTT CASSIDGQKLNTEAFF
TRBJ1-2 TRBD1 - TRBV7-6 TGTGCCAGCAGCTTAGGAGCGGGGACAGGTTTTGGCTACACCTTC CASSLGAGTGFGYTF
TRBJ1-1 - - TRBV10-3 TGTGCCATCAGTCAGACAGGCCAGAACACTGAAGCTTTCTTT CAISQTGQNTEAFF
TRBJ1-1 - - TRBV10-3 TGTGCCATCAGTGCTGAGGGCGGGACTGAAGCTTTCTTT CAISAEGGTEAFF
TRBJ1-1 TRBD1 - TRBV5-8 TGTGCCAGCACCTTCGGGACAGGGTGGACTGAAGCTTTCTTT CASTFGTGWTEAFF
TRBJ2-5 TRBD2 - TRBV11-2 TGTGCCAGCAGCCCCCTAAGCGGGGGAGAGACCCAGTACTTC CASSPLSGGETQYF
TRBJ1-2 - - TRBV5-4 TGTGCCAGCAGCATACAGGGTCCGTCATATGGCTACACCTTC CASSIQGPSYGYTF
TRBJ1-5 - - TRBV10-2 TGCGCCAGCAGTGAGAACGGAGGGGGCAATCAGCCCCAGCATTTT CASSENGGGNQPQHF
TRBJ1-1 TRBD1 - TRBV7-3 TGTGCCAGCAGAGCCGGGACAGGGTCGACTGAAGCTTTCTTT CASRAGTGSTEAFF
TRBJ1-4 - - TRBV29-1 TGCAGCGTCGAGCGGGGATCAACTAATGAAAAACTGTTTTTT CSVERGSTNEKLFF
TRBJ2-3 - once TRBV5-8 TGTGCCAGCAGCGAGGGGGGGGCTGCAGATACGCAGTATTTT CASSEGGAADTQYF
TRBJ2-7 - - TRBV6-1 TGTGCCAGCAGTGAAGCGCTAGACGAGCAGTACTTC CASSEALDEQYF
TRBJ1-3 - - TRBV7-3 TGTGCCAGCAGCCCCCAGGGAGGGGGCTCTGGAAACACCATATATTTT CASSPQGGGSGNTIYF
TRBJ2-7 - - TRBV3-1/TRBV3-2 TGTGCCAGCAGCCAAGATAACAACTACTCCTACGAGCAGTACTTC CASSQDNNYSYEQYF